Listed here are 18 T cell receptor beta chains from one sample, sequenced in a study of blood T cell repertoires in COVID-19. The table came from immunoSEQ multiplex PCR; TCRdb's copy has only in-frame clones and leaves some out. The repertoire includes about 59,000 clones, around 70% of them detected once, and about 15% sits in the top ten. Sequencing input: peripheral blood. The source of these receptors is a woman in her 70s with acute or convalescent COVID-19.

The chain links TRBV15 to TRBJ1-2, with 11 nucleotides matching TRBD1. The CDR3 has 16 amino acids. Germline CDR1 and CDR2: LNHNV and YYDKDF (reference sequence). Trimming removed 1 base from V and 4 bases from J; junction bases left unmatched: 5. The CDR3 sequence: CATSRGGQGGSYGYTF. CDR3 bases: TGTGCCACCAGCAGAGGGGGACAGGGGGGATCCTATGGCTACACCTTC.

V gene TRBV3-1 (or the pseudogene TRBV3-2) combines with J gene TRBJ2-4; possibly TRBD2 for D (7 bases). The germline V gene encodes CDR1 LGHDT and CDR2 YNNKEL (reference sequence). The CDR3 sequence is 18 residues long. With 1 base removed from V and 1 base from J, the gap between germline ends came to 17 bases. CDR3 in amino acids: CASSQVVRGGAAKNIQYF. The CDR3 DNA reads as TGTGCCAGCAGCCAAGTTGTTAGGGGGGGGGCGGCCAAAAACATTCAGTACTTC.

The CDR3: CASSPRGNTLQLSYNEQFF. The CDR3 coding sequence is TGTGCCAGCAGCCCAAGAGGGAACACACTCCAACTCTCCTACAATGAGCAGTTCTTC. The V gene is TRBV21-1, the J gene TRBJ2-1; the DNA was not compared with TRBD2, the D call given in the table. TRBV21-1 is a pseudogene locus. This CDR3 has 19 amino acids.

The CDR3: CASSQDRGGGNTIYF. The CDR3, as DNA: TGTGCCAGCAGCCAAGATCGGGGGGGCGGAAACACCATATATTTT. The genes are TRBV14 and TRBJ1-3, with D possibly being TRBD1 (6 bases). Germline loops: CDR1 SGHDN, CDR2 FVKESK. With 0 bases removed from V and 4 bases from J, the gap between germline ends came to 10 bases. This CDR3 contains 15 residues.

The DNA of the CDR3 is TGTGCCAGCAGCGTCCAGGAAGGGGCTGGCTACACCTTC. The encoded protein is CASSVQEGAGYTF. The chain combines TRBV9 with TRBJ1-2; D perhaps matches TRBD1 (5 bases). V dropped 2 bases and J dropped 7 bases, with 12 bases sitting between them. The CDR3 is 13 amino acids. CDR1 is SGDLS and CDR2 is YYNGEE in the germline V gene.

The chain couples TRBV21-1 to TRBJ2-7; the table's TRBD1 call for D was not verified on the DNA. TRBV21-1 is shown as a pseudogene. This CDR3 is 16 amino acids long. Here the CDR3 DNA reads TGTGCCAGCGGAGGACAGGGACCCCAACGGAACTACGAGCAGTACGTC. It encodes CASGGQGPQRNYEQYV.

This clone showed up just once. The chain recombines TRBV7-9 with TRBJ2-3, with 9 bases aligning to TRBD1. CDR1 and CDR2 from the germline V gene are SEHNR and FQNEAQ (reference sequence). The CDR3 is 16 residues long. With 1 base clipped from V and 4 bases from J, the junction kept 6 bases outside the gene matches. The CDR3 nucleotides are TGTGCCAGCAGCTTAGGGGACAGGGTCAGGGCAGATACGCAGTATTTT. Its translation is CASSLGDRVRADTQYF.

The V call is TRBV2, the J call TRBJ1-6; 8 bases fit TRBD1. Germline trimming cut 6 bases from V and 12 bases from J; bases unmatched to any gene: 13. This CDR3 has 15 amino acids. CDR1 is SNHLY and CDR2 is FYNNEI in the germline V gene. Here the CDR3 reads CASRTGQEGRGPLHF. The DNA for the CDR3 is TGTGCCAGCAGGACGGGACAGGAGGGAAGGGGACCCCTCCACTTT.

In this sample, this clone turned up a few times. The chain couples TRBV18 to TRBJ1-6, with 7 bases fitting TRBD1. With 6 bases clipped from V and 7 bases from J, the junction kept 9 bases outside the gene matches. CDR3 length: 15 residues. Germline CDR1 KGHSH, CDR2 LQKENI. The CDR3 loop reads CASSLQGGENSPLHF. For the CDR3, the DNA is TGTGCCAGCTCGCTCCAGGGGGGCGAGAATTCACCCCTCCACTTT.

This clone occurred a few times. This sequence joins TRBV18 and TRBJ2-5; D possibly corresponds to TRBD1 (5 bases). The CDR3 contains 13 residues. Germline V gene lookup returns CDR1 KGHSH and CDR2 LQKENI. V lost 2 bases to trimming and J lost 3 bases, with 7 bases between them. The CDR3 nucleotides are TGTGCCAGCTCACCAGGACATAAAGAGACCCAGTACTTC. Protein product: CASSPGHKETQYF.

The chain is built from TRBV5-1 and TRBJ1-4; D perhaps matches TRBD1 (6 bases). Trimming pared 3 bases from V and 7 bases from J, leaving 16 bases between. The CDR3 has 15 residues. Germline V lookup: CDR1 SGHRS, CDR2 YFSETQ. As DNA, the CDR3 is TGCGCCAGCAGCTACTTAGGACAGAGTGGTGAAAAACTGTTTTTT. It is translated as CASSYLGQSGEKLFF. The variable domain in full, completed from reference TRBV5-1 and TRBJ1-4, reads KAGVTQTPRYLIKTRGQQVTLSCSPISGHRSVSWYQQTPGQGLQFLFEYFSETQRNKGNFPGRFSGRQFSNSRSEMNVSTLELGDSALYLCASSYLGQSGEKLFFGSGTQLSVL.

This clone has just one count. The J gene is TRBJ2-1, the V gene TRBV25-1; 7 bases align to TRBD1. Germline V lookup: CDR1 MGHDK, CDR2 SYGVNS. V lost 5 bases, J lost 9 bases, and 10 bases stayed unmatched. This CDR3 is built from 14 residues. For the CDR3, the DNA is TGTGCCAGCAGTTCCCTAACAGGGGTTGGTGAGCAGTTCTTC. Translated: CASSSLTGVGEQFF.

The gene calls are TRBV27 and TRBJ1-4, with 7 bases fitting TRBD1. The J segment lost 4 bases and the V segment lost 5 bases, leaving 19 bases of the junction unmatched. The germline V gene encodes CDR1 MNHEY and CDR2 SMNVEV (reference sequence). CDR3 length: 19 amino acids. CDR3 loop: CASSPTTLTGEALNEKLFF. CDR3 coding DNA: TGTGCCAGCAGTCCAACGACCCTCACAGGGGAGGCCCTTAATGAAAAACTGTTTTTT.

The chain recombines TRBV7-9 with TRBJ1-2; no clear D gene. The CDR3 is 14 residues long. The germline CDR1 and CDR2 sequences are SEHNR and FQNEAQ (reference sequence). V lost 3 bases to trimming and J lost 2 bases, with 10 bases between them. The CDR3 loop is CASSFGGSNYGYTF. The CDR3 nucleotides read TGTGCCAGCAGCTTTGGCGGCTCGAACTATGGCTACACCTTC. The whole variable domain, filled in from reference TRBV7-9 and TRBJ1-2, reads DTGVSQNPRHKITKRGQNVTFRCDPISEHNRLYWYRQTLGQGPEFLTYFQNEAQLEKSRLLSDRFSAERPKGSFSTLEIQRTEQGDSAMYLCASSFGGSNYGYTFGSGTRLTVV.

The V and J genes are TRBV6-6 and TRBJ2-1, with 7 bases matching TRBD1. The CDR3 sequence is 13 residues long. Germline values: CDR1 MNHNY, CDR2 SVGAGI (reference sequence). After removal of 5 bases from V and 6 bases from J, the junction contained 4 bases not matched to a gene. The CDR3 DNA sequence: TGTGCCAGCAGTACCGGGACAGTCAATGAGCAGTTCTTC. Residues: CASSTGTVNEQFF.

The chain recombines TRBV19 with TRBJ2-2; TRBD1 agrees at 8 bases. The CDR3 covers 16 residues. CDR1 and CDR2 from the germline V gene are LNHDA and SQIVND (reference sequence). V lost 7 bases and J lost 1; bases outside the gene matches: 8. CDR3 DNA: TGTGCCAGTAAGAAGTGGGACAGGTTGAACACCGGGGAGCTGTTTTTT. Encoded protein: CASKKWDRLNTGELFF.

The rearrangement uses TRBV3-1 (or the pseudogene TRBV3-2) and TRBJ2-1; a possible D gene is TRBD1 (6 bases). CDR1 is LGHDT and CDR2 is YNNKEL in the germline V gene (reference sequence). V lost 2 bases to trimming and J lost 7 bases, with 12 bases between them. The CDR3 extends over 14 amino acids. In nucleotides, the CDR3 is TGTGCCAGCAGCCAAAGGGGGTTTCAGAATGAGCAGTTCTTC. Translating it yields CASSQRGFQNEQFF.

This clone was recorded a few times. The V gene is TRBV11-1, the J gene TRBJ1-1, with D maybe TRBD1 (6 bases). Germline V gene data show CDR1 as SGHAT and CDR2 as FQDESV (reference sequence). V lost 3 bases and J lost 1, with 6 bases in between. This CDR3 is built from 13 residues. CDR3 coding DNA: TGTGCCAGCAGCTTGGGACAGAACACTGAAGCTTTCTTT. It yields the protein CASSLGQNTEAFF.